The 14 T cell receptor beta chains given below trace back to one sample, sequenced in a study of T cells after yellow fever vaccination. MiXCR was run by TCRdb on the 5' RACE reads, yielding one entry per CDR3 protein. Of under 400,000 distinct CDR3 sequences in the sample, roughly 11% were seen once. This specimen consisted of PBMCs, obtained on the day of the first yellow fever vaccination. The source is a young man who received the YFV17D yellow fever vaccine.

This clonotype was seen repeatedly, ten times or more. This chain connects TRBV7-2 to TRBJ2-7, with D maybe TRBD1 (6 bases). The germline V gene has CDR1 SGHTA and CDR2 FQGNSA. The V and J ends lost 0 bases and 1 base respectively, with 7 bases between them. The CDR3 sequence is 14 residues long. The CDR3 DNA reads TGTGCCAGCAGCTTAGCGGGACAATCCTACGAGCAGTACTTC. Its protein product is CASSLAGQSYEQYF.

This clonotype was detected ten times or more. The chain links TRBV3-1 to TRBJ1-6, with TRBD1 as a possible D gene (5 bases). This CDR3 contains 15 residues. Trimming took off 4 bases at V and 8 bases at J, with 15 bases between the two ends. CDR1 and CDR2 (germline): LGHDT, YNNKEL (reference sequence). The CDR3 region has the DNA TGTGCCAGCAGCCGAAGCCAGGGACCCCATTCACCCCTCCACTTT. It encodes CASSRSQGPHSPLHF.

This sequence joins TRBV5-4 and TRBJ2-2; a weak D match, TRBD2 (7 bases). CDR1 and CDR2 from the germline V gene are SGHNT and YYREEE (reference sequence). Trimming took off 9 bases at V and 7 bases at J, with 19 bases between the two ends. CDR3 length: 14 residues. The CDR3 region is CATQKGGADGELFF. DNA of the CDR3: TGTGCCACCCAAAAAGGGGGGGCGGACGGGGAGCTGTTTTTT.

The chain couples TRBV3-1 to TRBJ2-1; TRBD1 is a possible D gene (5 bases). The CDR3 length is 14 residues. V lost 5 bases, J lost 5 bases, and 13 bases lay in between. The germline V gene encodes CDR1 LGHDT and CDR2 YNNKEL (reference sequence). Here the CDR3 reads CASSWTTANNEQFF. DNA of the CDR3: TGTGCCAGCAGCTGGACGACAGCAAACAATGAGCAGTTCTTC.

In this sample, this clonotype turned up a few times. The chain combines TRBV20-1 with TRBJ1-1; no firm D call. Germline values: CDR1 DFQATT, CDR2 SNEGSKA (reference sequence). Trimming shortened V by 0 bases and J by 2 bases, and 7 bases separated the two germline ends. CDR3 length: 13 amino acids. This chain's CDR3 is CSARDLRNTEAFF. In DNA form, the CDR3 reads TGCAGTGCTAGAGATTTACGAAACACTGAAGCTTTCTTT.

This clonotype turned up a few times. This chain links TRBV4-1 with TRBJ2-5; D possibly corresponds to TRBD2 (5 bases). Per germline, CDR1 MGHRA and CDR2 YSYEKL. The V end lost 5 bases, the J end lost 4 bases, and 23 bases lay between the germline ends. The CDR3 totals 17 residues. In DNA form, the CDR3 reads TGCGCCAGCAGCTCGTATAAAGCGGATGCCTCCCGAGAGACCCAGTACTTC. Amino acid sequence: CASSSYKADASRETQYF.

This chain links TRBV7-2 with TRBJ1-1; 10 positions match TRBD1. The CDR3 covers 13 residues. The junction had 4 bases not matched to a gene; V was cut back by 8 bases and J by 4 bases. CDR1 and CDR2 (germline): SGHTA, FQGNSA. The CDR3 coding sequence is TGTGCCAGCCTAGGACAGGGGGGCACTGAAGCTTTCTTT. Translating gives CASLGQGGTEAFF.

The chain joins TRBV3-1 to TRBJ2-5; 13 bases fit TRBD2. Germline trimming cut 4 bases from V and 5 bases from J; bases unmatched to any gene: 7. The CDR3 extends over 16 amino acids. From germline, CDR1 is LGHDT and CDR2 YNNKEL (reference sequence). The CDR3 loop is CASSLGLAGVVETQYF. For the CDR3, the DNA is TGTGCCAGCAGCCTAGGACTAGCGGGAGTTGTGGAGACCCAGTACTTC.

This clonotype was seen a handful of times. V and J are TRBV20-1 and TRBJ2-6; the match to TRBD2 covers 10 bases. Germline V CDR1 and CDR2: DFQATT, SNEGSKA (reference sequence). The CDR3 length is 17 residues. The trim removed 0 bases at V and 1 base at J, leaving 3 bases unmatched. CDR3 amino acids: CSARDKRGGSGANVLTF. CDR3 coding DNA: TGCAGTGCTAGAGATAAGCGGGGGGGATCTGGGGCCAACGTCCTGACTTTC.

This clonotype was counted only a few times. The V and J genes are TRBV7-3 and TRBJ2-3, with 10 bases identical to TRBD1. This CDR3 is 15 amino acids long. Germline CDR1 SGHTA, CDR2 FQGTGA. J lost 4 bases, V lost 2 bases, and 3 bases had no gene match. As DNA, the CDR3 is TGTGCCAGCAGCTTATTGGGACAGGGGTCAGATACGCAGTATTTT. It specifies CASSLLGQGSDTQYF.

This clonotype appeared a few times. The V gene is TRBV24-1, the J gene TRBJ2-3, with D maybe TRBD1 (6 bases). Trimming pared 4 bases from V and 4 bases from J, leaving 14 bases between. This CDR3 contains 15 residues. Germline V gene lookup returns CDR1 KGHDR and CDR2 SFDVKD. CDR3 loop: CATSDRRDTSDTQYF. The CDR3 DNA sequence: TGTGCCACCAGTGACCGAAGGGACACCTCAGATACGCAGTATTTT.

The chain joins TRBV20-1 to TRBJ2-7; TRBD1 matches at 7 bases. The CDR3 has 12 amino acids. V lost 6 bases and J lost 2; bases outside the gene matches: 4. Per the germline V gene, CDR1 is DFQATT and CDR2 is SNEGSKA (reference sequence). The CDR3 region is CSAGTETYEQYF. CDR3 sequence (DNA): TGCAGTGCCGGGACAGAGACCTACGAGCAGTACTTC.

In its sample, this clonotype was seen a few times. The V call is TRBV20-1, the J call TRBJ1-6; 7 nucleotides align to TRBD1. CDR1 and CDR2 (germline): DFQATT, SNEGSKA (reference sequence). J lost 8 bases, V lost 0 bases, and 7 bases had no gene match. This CDR3 has 15 amino acids. The CDR3 sequence: CSARDQGRGHSPLHF. CDR3 sequence (DNA): TGCAGTGCTAGAGATCAAGGGAGGGGGCATTCACCCCTCCACTTT.

A note on this clonotype: A junction boundary mismatches the germline segment, possibly from a read error. The rearrangement joins TRBV5-1 to TRBJ2-3; TRBD1 is a possible D gene (6 bases). Germline assignment: CDR1 SGHRS and CDR2 YFSETQ. The length of the CDR3 is 15 residues. This chain's CDR3 is CASFAGQGLSYTPYF. The CDR3 nucleotides are TGCGCCAGCTTCGCGGGCCAGGGGTTATCGTATACGCCGTATTTT.